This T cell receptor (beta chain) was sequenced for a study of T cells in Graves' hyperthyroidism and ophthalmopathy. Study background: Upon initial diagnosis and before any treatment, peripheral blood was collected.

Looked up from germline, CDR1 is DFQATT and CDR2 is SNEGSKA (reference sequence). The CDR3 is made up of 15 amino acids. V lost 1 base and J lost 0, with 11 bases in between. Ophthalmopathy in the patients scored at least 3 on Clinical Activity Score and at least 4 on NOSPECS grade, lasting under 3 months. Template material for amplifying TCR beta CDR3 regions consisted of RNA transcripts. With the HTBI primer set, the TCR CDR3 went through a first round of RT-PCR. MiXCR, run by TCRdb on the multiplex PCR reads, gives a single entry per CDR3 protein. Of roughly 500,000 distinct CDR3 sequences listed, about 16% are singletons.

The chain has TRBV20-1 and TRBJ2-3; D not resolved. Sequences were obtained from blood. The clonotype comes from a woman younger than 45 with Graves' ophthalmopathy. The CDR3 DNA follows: TGCAGTGCTAGAGCCCCAGCCCCTAGCACAGATACGCAGTATTTT. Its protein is CSARAPAPSTDTQYF.